Described below is a single T cell receptor (beta chain) sequence and its context. Its specificity is not known. This sample is drawn from a study of T cell repertoires in cytomegalovirus infection. The overall study: Both a matching HLA type and CMV infection were indicated by public TCR beta signatures. Study results and limitations: The response measured ex vivo was dominated by TCR beta clonotypes (HLA-C-restricted and CMV-specific). Summed public TCR beta family frequency identified CMV carriers bearing the relevant HLA.

TCRdb re-analysed the reads in MiXCR, keeping a single row per CDR3 protein. The repertoire has over 150,000 distinct CDR3 sequences, approximately 18% of them found once; the top ten carry approximately 25%. This receptor was identified in a human donor in good health (CMV status not recorded). Some clones in this sample may be carry-over from other donors' samples. The sequenced material came from CD8+ T cells from PBMCs.

Here the CDR3 DNA reads TGTGCCAGCAGCTTAGCAGGTTTAGAAAAACTGTTTTTT. Its translation is CASSLAGLEKLFF. V is TRBV7-6 and J is TRBJ1-4; D ambiguous. CDR1 and CDR2 (germline): SGHVS, FNYEAQ. This CDR3 is built from 13 residues. Trimming stripped 0 bases from V and 8 bases from J, with 7 bases between. The variable domain in full, completed from reference TRBV7-6 and TRBJ1-4, reads GAGVSQSPRYKVTKRGQDVALRCDPISGHVSLYWYRQALGQGPEFLTYFNYEAQQDKSGLPNDRFSAERPEGSISTLTIQRTEQRDSAMYRCASSLAGLEKLFFGSGTQLSVL.